The clone carrying this TCR beta chain has just a few counts. No antigen is known for it. The sample is drawn from a study of T cell responses to AZD1222 COVID-19 vaccine. This table comes from immunoSEQ multiplex PCR, and its TCRdb copy is limited to in-frame clones, with some not included. The sample includes over 120,000 clones, 89% of them seen just once. The study, taken as a whole, reports: The donor group comprised mostly white British people and more females; the analysis possibly underestimated clonal diversity. Among AZD1222 vaccinees, only 5 to 7 were seropositive at baseline.

Germline V gene sequence: CDR1 GTSNPN, CDR2 SVGIG (reference sequence). The CDR3 contains 12 residues. V was trimmed by 0 bases and J by 7 bases, leaving 9 bases between them. The source is an adult who received the AZD1222 COVID-19 vaccine. Source: peripheral blood, taken 28 days after the second AZD1222 dose. J is TRBJ1-1 and V is TRBV30; TRBD1 is a possible D gene (5 bases). The CDR3 loop is CAWSVQGYEAFF. The CDR3 coding sequence is TGTGCCTGGAGTGTTCAGGGATATGAAGCTTTCTTT.